The clone carrying this T cell receptor beta chain was seen at least ten times. No antigen is known for it. The data were obtained in a study of response to subunit inactivated influenza vaccine. Trimming removed 6 bases at V and 0 bases at J, with 9 bases between. This CDR3 has 15 residues. The study's findings and limits: Authors suggested few new T cells are recruited by each seasonal influenza vaccination.

In TCRdb, the RT-PCR reads were re-called with MiXCR into one record per CDR3 protein. The data show about 500,000 distinct CDR3 sequences, about 17% seen once. This receptor was identified in a man in his fifties or sixties who received an inactivated influenza vaccine. This chain joins TRBV12-3 or TRBV12-4 and TRBJ1-6; D is perhaps TRBD1 (5 bases). Sequencing used CD4+ T cells sorted from PBMCs, obtained about 24 months after vaccination. The CDR3: CASSRQSSYNSPLHF. CDR3 sequence (DNA): TGTGCCAGCAGCCGACAGAGCTCCTATAATTCACCCCTCCACTTT.